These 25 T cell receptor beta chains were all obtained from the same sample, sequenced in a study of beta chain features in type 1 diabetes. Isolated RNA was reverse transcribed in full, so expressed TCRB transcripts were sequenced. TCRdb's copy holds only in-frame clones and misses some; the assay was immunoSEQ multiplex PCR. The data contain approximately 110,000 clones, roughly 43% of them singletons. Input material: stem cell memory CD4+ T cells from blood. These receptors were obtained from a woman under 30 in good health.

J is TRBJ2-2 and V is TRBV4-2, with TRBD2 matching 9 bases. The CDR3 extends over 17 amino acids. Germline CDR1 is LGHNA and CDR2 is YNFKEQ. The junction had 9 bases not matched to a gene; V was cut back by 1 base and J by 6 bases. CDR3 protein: CASSQALAGAMAGELFF. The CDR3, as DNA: TGTGCCAGCAGCCAAGCGTTAGCGGGAGCGATGGCCGGGGAGCTGTTTTTT.

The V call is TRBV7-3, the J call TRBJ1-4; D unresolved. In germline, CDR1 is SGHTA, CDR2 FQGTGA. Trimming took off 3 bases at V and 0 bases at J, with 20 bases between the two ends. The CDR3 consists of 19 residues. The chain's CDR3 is CASSFWRPGAYATNEKLFF. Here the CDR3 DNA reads TGTGCCAGCAGCTTTTGGCGCCCAGGCGCCTACGCAACTAATGAAAAACTGTTTTTT.

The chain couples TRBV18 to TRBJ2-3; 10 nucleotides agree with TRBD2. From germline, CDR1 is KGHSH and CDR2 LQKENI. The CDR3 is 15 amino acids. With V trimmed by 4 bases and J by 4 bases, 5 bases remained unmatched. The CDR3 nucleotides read TGTGCCAGCTCACGCGCTAGCGGGAGCGCAGATACGCAGTATTTT. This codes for CASSRASGSADTQYF.

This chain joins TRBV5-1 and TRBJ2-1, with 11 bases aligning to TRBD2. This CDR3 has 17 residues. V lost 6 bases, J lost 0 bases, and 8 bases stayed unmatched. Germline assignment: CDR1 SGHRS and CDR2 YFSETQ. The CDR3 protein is CASKSTSGISSYNEQFF. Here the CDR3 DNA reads TGCGCCAGCAAATCGACTAGCGGGATTAGCTCCTACAATGAGCAGTTCTTC.

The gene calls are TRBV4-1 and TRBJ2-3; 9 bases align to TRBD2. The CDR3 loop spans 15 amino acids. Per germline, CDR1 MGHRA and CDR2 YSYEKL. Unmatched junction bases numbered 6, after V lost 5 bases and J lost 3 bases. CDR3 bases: TGCGCCAGCAGCAATCTAGCGGGAAAAACAGATACGCAGTATTTT. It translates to CASSNLAGKTDTQYF.

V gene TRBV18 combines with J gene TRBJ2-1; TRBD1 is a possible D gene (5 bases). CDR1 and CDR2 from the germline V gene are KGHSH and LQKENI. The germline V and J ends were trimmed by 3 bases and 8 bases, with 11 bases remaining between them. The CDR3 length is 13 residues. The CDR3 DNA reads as TGTGCCAGCTCACCTCTCCTGGGGCATGAGCAGTTCTTC. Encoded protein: CASSPLLGHEQFF.

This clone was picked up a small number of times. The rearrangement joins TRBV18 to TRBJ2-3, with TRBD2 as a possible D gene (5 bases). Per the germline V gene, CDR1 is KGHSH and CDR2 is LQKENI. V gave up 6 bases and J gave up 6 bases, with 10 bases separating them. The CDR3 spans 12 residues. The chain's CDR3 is CASSLPGDTQYF. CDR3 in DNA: TGTGCCAGCTCCCTGCCGGGGGATACGCAGTATTTT.

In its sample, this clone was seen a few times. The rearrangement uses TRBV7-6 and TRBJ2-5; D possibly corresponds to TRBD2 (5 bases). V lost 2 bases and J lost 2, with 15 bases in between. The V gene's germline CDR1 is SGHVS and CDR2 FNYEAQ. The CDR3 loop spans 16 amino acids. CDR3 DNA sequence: TGTGCCAGCAGCTTATCGAGTGGTAGACTACAAGAGACCCAGTACTTC. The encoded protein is CASSLSSGRLQETQYF.

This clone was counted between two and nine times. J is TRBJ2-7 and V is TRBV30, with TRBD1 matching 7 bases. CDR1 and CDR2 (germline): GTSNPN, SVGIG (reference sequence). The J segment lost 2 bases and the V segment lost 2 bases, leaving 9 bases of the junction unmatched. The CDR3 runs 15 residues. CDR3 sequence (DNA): TGTGCCTGGAGTAAGCCGTCAGGGGGAACCTACGAGCAGTACTTC. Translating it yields CAWSKPSGGTYEQYF.

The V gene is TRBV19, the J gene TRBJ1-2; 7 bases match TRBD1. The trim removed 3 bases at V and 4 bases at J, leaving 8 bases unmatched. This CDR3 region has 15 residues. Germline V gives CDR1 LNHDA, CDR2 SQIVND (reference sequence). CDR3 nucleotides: TGTGCCAGTAGTATCTCGACAGGGTTGGTCTATGGCTACACCTTC. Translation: CASSISTGLVYGYTF.

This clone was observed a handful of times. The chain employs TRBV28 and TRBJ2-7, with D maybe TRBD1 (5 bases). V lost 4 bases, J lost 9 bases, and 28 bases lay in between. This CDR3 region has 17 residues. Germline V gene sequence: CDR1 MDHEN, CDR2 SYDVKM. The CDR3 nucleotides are TGTGCCAGCAGTTCCCTGGGTTGGGGCGCCCCTGAGGCGAGGCAGTACTTC. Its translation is CASSSLGWGAPEARQYF.

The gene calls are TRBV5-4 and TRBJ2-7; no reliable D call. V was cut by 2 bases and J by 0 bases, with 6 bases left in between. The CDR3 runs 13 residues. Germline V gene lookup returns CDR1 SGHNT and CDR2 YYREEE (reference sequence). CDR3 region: CASSFQNSYEQYF. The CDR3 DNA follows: TGTGCCAGCAGCTTCCAGAACTCCTACGAGCAGTACTTC.

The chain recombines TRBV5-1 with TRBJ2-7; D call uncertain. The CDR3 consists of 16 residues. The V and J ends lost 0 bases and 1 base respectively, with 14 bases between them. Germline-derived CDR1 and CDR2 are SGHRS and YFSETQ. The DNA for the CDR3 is TGCGCCAGCAGCTTGGCCGCCGGGTTTTGGTCCTACGAGCAGTACTTC. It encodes CASSLAAGFWSYEQYF.

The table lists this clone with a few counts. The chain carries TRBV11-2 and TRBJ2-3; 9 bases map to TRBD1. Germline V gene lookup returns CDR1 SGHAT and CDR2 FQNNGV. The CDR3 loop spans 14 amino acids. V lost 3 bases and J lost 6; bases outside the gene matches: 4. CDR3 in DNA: TGTGCCAGCAGCTTGGGGACAGGGTTGGATACGCAGTATTTT. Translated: CASSLGTGLDTQYF.

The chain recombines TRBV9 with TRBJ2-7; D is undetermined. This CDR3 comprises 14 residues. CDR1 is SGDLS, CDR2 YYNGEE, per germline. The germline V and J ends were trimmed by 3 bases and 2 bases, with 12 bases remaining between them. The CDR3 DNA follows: TGTGCCAGCAGCGCTTCCAGTTTGCCCTACGAGCAGTACTTC. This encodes CASSASSLPYEQYF. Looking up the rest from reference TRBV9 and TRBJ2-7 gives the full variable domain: DSGVTQTPKHLITATGQRVTLRCSPRSGDLSVYWYQQSLDQGLQFLIQYYNGEERAKGNILERFSAQQFPDLHSELNLSSLELGDSALYFCASSASSLPYEQYFGPGTRLTVT.

The CDR3 here is CASNLLGQANYGYTF. DNA of the CDR3: TGTGCCAGTAACCTCCTCGGACAGGCTAACTATGGCTACACCTTC. The rearrangement joins TRBV19 to TRBJ1-2; 7 bases match TRBD1. The CDR3 loop spans 15 amino acids. CDR1 is LNHDA, CDR2 SQIVND, per germline (reference sequence). V dropped 7 bases and J dropped 0; count of bases not matched to a gene: 8.

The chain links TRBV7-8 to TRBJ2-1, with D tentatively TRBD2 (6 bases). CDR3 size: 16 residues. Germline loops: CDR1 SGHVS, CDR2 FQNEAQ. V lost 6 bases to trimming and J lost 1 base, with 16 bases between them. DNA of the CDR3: TGTGCCAGCAGTCGCGGGACCGTTCGGTCCTACAATGAGCAGTTCTTC. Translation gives CASSRGTVRSYNEQFF.

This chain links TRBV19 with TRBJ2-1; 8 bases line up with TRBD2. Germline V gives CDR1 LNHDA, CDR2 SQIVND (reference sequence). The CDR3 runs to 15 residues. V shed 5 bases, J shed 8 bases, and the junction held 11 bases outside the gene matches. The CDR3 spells CASSASGTRDYEQFF. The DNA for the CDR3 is TGTGCCAGTAGTGCATCCGGGACTAGAGACTATGAGCAGTTCTTC.

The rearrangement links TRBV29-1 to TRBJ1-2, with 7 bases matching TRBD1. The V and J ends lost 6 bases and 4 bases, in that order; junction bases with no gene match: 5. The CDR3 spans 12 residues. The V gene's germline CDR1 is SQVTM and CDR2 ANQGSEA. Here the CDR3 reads CSVRGSPYGYTF. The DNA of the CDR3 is TGCAGCGTCAGGGGGTCGCCCTATGGCTACACCTTC.

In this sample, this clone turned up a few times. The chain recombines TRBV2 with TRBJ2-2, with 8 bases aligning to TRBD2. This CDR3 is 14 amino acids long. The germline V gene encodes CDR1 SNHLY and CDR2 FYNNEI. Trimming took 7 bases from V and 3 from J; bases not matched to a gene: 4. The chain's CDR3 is CASKAGEHTGELFF. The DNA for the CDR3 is TGTGCCAGCAAAGCGGGAGAGCACACCGGGGAGCTGTTTTTT.

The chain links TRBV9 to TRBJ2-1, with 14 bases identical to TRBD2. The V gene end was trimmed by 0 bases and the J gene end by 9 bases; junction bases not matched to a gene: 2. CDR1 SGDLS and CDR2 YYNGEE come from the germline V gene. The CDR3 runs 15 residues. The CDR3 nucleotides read TGTGCCAGCAGCGTAGGGGGACTAGCGGGAGCTGAGCAGTTCTTC. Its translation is CASSVGGLAGAEQFF.

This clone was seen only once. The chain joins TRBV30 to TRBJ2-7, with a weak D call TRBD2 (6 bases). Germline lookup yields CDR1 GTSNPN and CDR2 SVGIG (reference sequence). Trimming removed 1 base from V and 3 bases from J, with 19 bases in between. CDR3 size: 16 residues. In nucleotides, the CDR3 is TGTGCCTGGAGTGCTCCAGGGAGGCGGCTATTCTACGAGCAGTACTTC. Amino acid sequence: CAWSAPGRRLFYEQYF. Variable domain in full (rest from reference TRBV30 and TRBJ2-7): SQTIHQWPATLVQPVGSPLSLECTVEGTSNPNLYWYRQAAGRGLQLLFYSVGIGQISSEVPQNLSASRPQDRQFILSSKKLLLSDSGFYLCAWSAPGRRLFYEQYFGPGTRLTVT.

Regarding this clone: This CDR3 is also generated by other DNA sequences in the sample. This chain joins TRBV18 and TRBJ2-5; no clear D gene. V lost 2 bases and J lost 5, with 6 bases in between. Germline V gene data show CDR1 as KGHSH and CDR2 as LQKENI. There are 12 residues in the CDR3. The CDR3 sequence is CASSPVRETQYF. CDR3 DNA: TGTGCCAGCTCACCAGTTCGGGAGACCCAGTACTTC.

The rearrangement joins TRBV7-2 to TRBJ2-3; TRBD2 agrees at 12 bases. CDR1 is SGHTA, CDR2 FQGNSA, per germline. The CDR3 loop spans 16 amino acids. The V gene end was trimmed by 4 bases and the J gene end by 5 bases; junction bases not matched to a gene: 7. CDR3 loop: CASSSSSGRAGDTQYF. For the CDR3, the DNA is TGTGCCAGCAGCTCTTCTAGCGGGAGGGCCGGAGATACGCAGTATTTT. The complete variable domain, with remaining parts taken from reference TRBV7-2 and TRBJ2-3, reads GAGVSQSPSNKVTEKGKDVELRCDPISGHTALYWYRQSLGQGLEFLIYFQGNSAPDKSGLPSDRFSAERTGGSVSTLTIQRTQQEDSAVYLCASSSSSGRAGDTQYFGPGTRLTVL.

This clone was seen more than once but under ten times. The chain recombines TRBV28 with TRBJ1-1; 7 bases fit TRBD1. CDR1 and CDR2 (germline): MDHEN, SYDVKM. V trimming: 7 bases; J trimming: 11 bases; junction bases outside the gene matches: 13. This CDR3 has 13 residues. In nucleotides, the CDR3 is TGTGCCAGCATCCCCGGGCCCGGGACAGCGGCTTTCTTT. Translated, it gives CASIPGPGTAAFF.